This T cell receptor (beta chain) was retrieved from a study of T cell responses to AZD1222 COVID-19 vaccine. Worth noting for this clone: Its target is unknown.

TCRdb keeps only in-frame clones here, not all; method: immunoSEQ multiplex PCR. The sample yields about 86,000 clones, approximately 89% seen once. General observations from the study: Just a handful of people given AZD1222 tested seropositive at baseline.

The receptor comes from an adult who received the AZD1222 COVID-19 vaccine. The sample in question was peripheral blood, obtained 28 days after the second AZD1222 dose.

This chain's CDR3 is CASSVQGSPSYGYTF. The CDR3 nucleotides read TGTGCCAGCAGCGTCCAGGGATCTCCCTCTTATGGCTACACCTTC. The chain couples TRBV9 to TRBJ1-2, with D maybe TRBD1 (5 bases). The CDR3 covers 15 residues. Trimming stripped 2 bases from V and 5 bases from J, with 16 bases between. Germline CDR1 and CDR2: SGDLS and YYNGEE.